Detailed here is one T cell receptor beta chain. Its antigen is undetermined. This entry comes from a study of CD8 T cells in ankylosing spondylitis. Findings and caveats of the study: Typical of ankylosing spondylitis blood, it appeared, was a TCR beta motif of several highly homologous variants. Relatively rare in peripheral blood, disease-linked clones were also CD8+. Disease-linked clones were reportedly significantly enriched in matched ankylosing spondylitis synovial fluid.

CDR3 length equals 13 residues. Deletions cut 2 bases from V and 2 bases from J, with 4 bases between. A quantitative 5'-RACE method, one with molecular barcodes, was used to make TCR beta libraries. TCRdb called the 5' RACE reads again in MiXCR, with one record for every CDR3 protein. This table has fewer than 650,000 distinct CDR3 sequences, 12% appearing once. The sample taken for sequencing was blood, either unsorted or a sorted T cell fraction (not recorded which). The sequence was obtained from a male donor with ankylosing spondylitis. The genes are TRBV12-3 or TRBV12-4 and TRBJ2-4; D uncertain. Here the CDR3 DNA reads TGTGCCAGCAGTTTAAACTCCAAAAACATTCAGTACTTC. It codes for CASSLNSKNIQYF.